This TCR beta chain was identified during a study of blood T cell repertoires in COVID-19. Study context: The United States, Italy and Spain were the sources of the acute and convalescent COVID-19 samples. T cells, B-cell-depleted T cells, or PBMCs supplied cDNA or gDNA.

This CDR3 is built from 15 residues. V gave up 1 base and J gave up 0 bases, with 4 bases separating them. Germline V gene sequence: CDR1 SGHTA, CDR2 FQGNSA. In the authors' methods: Estimates of nucleated cell counts were drawn from the amplification of reference gene primers. The method was immunoSEQ multiplex PCR; TCRdb's version includes in-frame clones alone and lacks a portion of them. V, J and clone size reflect that table, while D and trimming were determined from the DNA. Of about 74,000 clones in the sample, 85% to 90% were seen once. The sample comprised peripheral blood. The rearrangement uses TRBV7-2 and TRBJ2-6, with D unresolved. The TCR was taken from an elderly woman with active or convalescent COVID-19. CDR3 amino acids: CASSLDSSGANVLTF. In DNA, the CDR3 is TGTGCCAGCAGCTTAGACAGCTCTGGGGCCAACGTCCTGACTTTC.